The 18 T cell receptor beta chains presented below share a single source sample, sequenced in a study of memory CD8 T cells in hepatitis C reinfection. Time point described: pre-reinfection, 55 to 20 weeks before reinfection detection. The sorted cells went straight to TCR sequencing with no prior in vitro expansion. Here immunoSEQ multiplex PCR was the method, and the copy in TCRdb shows in-frame clones only, minus some. The table lists approximately 50,000 clones, roughly 89% of them singletons. Sequencing was carried out using naive CD8+ T cells sorted from blood. The receptor set was obtained from a man aged 18-30 years with hepatitis C virus infection.

The chain has TRBV29-1 and TRBJ1-2; 8 nucleotides line up with TRBD1. Unmatched junction bases numbered 5, after V lost 7 bases and J lost 7 bases. Germline V gene data show CDR1 as SQVTM and CDR2 as ANQGSEA. The CDR3 extends over 11 amino acids. DNA of the CDR3: TGCAGCGCCGAGGACAGGGCTGGCTACACCTTC. It yields the protein CSAEDRAGYTF.

This clone was seen just once. The rearrangement joins TRBV19 to TRBJ2-5, with TRBD1 matching 8 bases. Germline CDR1 is LNHDA and CDR2 is SQIVND (reference sequence). V was clipped by 10 bases and J by 8 bases; unmatched bases: 6. The CDR3 is made up of 11 amino acids. The CDR3 nucleotides read TGTGCCACAGGGACAGGAGTTACCCAGTACTTC. It translates to CATGTGVTQYF. Full variable domain (rest looked up from reference TRBV19 and TRBJ2-5): DGGITQSPKYLFRKEGQNVTLSCEQNLNHDAMYWYRQDPGQGLRLIYYSQIVNDFQKGDIAEGYSVSREKKESFPLTVTSAQKNPTAFYLCATGTGVTQYFGPGTRLLVL.

V is TRBV14 and J is TRBJ2-3; D may be TRBD2 (5 bases). The CDR3 runs 14 residues. In germline, CDR1 is SGHDN, CDR2 FVKESK. Trimming cost V 4 bases and J 5 bases, with 13 bases left between them. CDR3 protein: CASSPLGREDTQYF. CDR3 nucleotides: TGTGCCAGCAGCCCCCTCGGACGGGAAGATACGCAGTATTTT.

The chain combines TRBV13 with TRBJ2-2; D may be TRBD1 (6 bases). The V end lost 0 bases, the J end lost 5 bases, and 7 bases lay between the germline ends. This CDR3 comprises 14 residues. Germline lookup yields CDR1 PRHDT and CDR2 FYEKMQ (reference sequence). In nucleotides, the CDR3 is TGTGCCAGCAGCTTAGGCAGGGGAACCGGGGAGCTGTTTTTT. Translated: CASSLGRGTGELFF.

The chain couples TRBV5-1 to TRBJ2-7; 7 positions match TRBD1. Per the germline V gene, CDR1 is SGHRS and CDR2 is YFSETQ. V lost 4 bases, J lost 4 bases, and 8 bases stayed unmatched. The CDR3 has 14 amino acids. CDR3 residues: CASSLFGTAYEQYF. Here the CDR3 DNA reads TGCGCCAGCAGCCTGTTTGGGACAGCATACGAGCAGTACTTC. Drawing the rest from reference TRBV5-1 and TRBJ2-7, the complete variable domain is KAGVTQTPRYLIKTRGQQVTLSCSPISGHRSVSWYQQTPGQGLQFLFEYFSETQRNKGNFPGRFSGRQFSNSRSEMNVSTLELGDSALYLCASSLFGTAYEQYFGPGTRLTVT.

The rearrangement uses TRBV27 and TRBJ1-6; D is undetermined. The CDR3 loop spans 12 amino acids. V was clipped by 2 bases and J by 9 bases, with 5 bases between them. CDR1 and CDR2 (germline): MNHEY, SMNVEV (reference sequence). As DNA, the CDR3 is TGTGCCAGCAGTTTAACGGGTTCACCCCTCCACTTT. Protein product: CASSLTGSPLHF.

The sample holds one count of this clone. The J gene is TRBJ2-7, the V gene TRBV19, with 7 bases that match TRBD2. CDR1 and CDR2 from the germline V gene are LNHDA and SQIVND (reference sequence). Trimming at V came to 6 bases and at J to 2 bases, leaving 13 bases not matched to a gene. The CDR3 is 16 amino acids. This CDR3 reads CASSPSKRDGTYEQYF. Here the CDR3 DNA reads TGTGCCAGTAGCCCTTCCAAGCGGGACGGTACCTACGAGCAGTACTTC.

The gene calls are TRBV27 and TRBJ2-1; 9 nucleotides agree with TRBD2. CDR3 size: 14 residues. V lost 9 bases to trimming and J lost 4 bases; unmatched junction nucleotides: 7. Germline CDR1 reads MNHEY; CDR2 reads SMNVEV (reference sequence). The CDR3 sequence: CASRVAGEYNEQFF. The CDR3 DNA reads TGTGCCAGTAGGGTAGCGGGAGAGTACAATGAGCAGTTCTTC.

The chain carries TRBV7-9 and TRBJ2-3; D is possibly TRBD2 (5 bases). The CDR3 runs 14 residues. Germline loops: CDR1 SEHNR, CDR2 FQNEAQ (reference sequence). With 5 bases removed from V and 6 bases from J, the gap between germline ends came to 15 bases. The CDR3 region is CASSTLVTMDTQYF. The DNA of the CDR3 is TGTGCCAGCAGCACACTAGTTACCATGGATACGCAGTATTTT.

CDR3 loop: CASSWTGGYNEQFF. The CDR3 DNA sequence: TGTGCCAGCAGTTGGACAGGGGGCTACAATGAGCAGTTCTTC. The rearrangement links TRBV27 to TRBJ2-1; TRBD1 matches 10 bases. CDR3 length: 14 amino acids. V gave up 4 bases and J gave up 3 bases; unmatched junction bases: 0. CDR1 MNHEY and CDR2 SMNVEV come from the germline V gene (reference sequence).

The chain has TRBV10-2 and TRBJ2-5; TRBD2 is a possible D gene (6 bases). This CDR3 has 13 amino acids. Germline CDR1 and CDR2: WSHSY and SAAADI. Trimming took 6 bases from V and 0 from J, leaving 8 bases between them. The CDR3 loop reads CASRGGDQETQYF. Here the CDR3 DNA reads TGCGCCAGCAGAGGCGGGGACCAAGAGACCCAGTACTTC.

The chain joins TRBV6-5 to TRBJ2-7; possibly TRBD2 for D (6 bases). The germline V gene has CDR1 MNHEY and CDR2 SVGAGI. Trimming cost V 8 bases and J 0 bases, with 14 bases left between them. There are 14 residues in the CDR3. The CDR3 sequence is CASGIAEGSYEQYF. The CDR3 DNA sequence: TGTGCCAGCGGTATAGCGGAAGGCTCCTACGAGCAGTACTTC.

The J gene is TRBJ1-4, the V gene TRBV4-3; D gene ambiguous. Trimming took 6 bases from V and 8 from J, leaving 10 bases between them. Germline lookup yields CDR1 LGHNA and CDR2 YSLEER. This CDR3 spans 12 amino acids. The CDR3 sequence is CASRVRAEKLFF. CDR3 in DNA: TGCGCCAGCAGGGTCCGAGCCGAAAAACTGTTTTTT.

The chain links TRBV4-1 to TRBJ2-1, with D maybe TRBD1 (5 bases). V was pared by 0 bases and J by 0 bases, with 9 bases between. Germline V gene lookup returns CDR1 MGHRA and CDR2 YSYEKL. CDR3 length: 16 residues. This CDR3 reads CASSQDAGYSYNEQFF. The CDR3 coding sequence is TGCGCCAGCAGCCAAGATGCAGGGTACTCCTACAATGAGCAGTTCTTC.

The V and J genes are TRBV27 and TRBJ1-1; D is unresolved. The CDR3 contains 13 residues. The germline CDR1 and CDR2 sequences are MNHEY and SMNVEV (reference sequence). V was pared by 4 bases and J by 6 bases, with 12 bases between. The CDR3 spells CASSSPSRPEAFF. The CDR3 bases are TGTGCCAGCAGTTCCCCGTCGCGCCCTGAAGCTTTCTTT.

This clone turned up a few times. V is TRBV4-1 and J is TRBJ2-2; 7 nucleotides align to TRBD1. Germline values: CDR1 MGHRA, CDR2 YSYEKL. The CDR3 has 16 amino acids. V lost 0 bases to trimming and J lost 0 bases; unmatched junction nucleotides: 1. The CDR3 region has the DNA TGCGCCAGCAGCCAAGACGGGACAGCGAACACCGGGGAGCTGTTTTTT. Amino acid sequence: CASSQDGTANTGELFF.

The rearrangement joins TRBV9 to TRBJ2-7, with 9 bases fitting TRBD1. Germline-derived CDR1 and CDR2 are SGDLS and YYNGEE. CDR3 length equals 17 residues. Trimming removed 0 bases from V and 2 bases from J; junction bases left unmatched: 9. CDR3 sequence (DNA): TGTGCCAGCAGCGTAGGTGTGGGACAGGGTTCCACCTACGAGCAGTACTTC. Its translation is CASSVGVGQGSTYEQYF. Filled out from reference TRBV9 and TRBJ2-7, the complete variable domain reads DSGVTQTPKHLITATGQRVTLRCSPRSGDLSVYWYQQSLDQGLQFLIQYYNGEERAKGNILERFSAQQFPDLHSELNLSSLELGDSALYFCASSVGVGQGSTYEQYFGPGTRLTVT.

V gene TRBV7-8 combines with J gene TRBJ2-7, with a tentative D call TRBD2 (6 bases). The CDR3 extends over 13 amino acids. The germline CDR1 and CDR2 sequences are SGHVS and FQNEAQ. V was shortened by 5 bases and J by 3 bases, with 11 bases between the two germline ends. CDR3: CASSVGTFYEQYF. Here the CDR3 DNA reads TGTGCCAGCAGCGTGGGGACTTTCTACGAGCAGTACTTC.